This is a list of T cell receptor beta chains from one sample in a study of control samples from healthy donors and cancer patients. The repertoire was sequenced with immunoSEQ multiplex PCR; TCRdb's copy has only in-frame clones and lacks some. The sample contains 55,000 to 65,000 clones, more than 75% of which appear only once. The source material was PBMCs. The receptors come from a woman in her sixties with lung cancer. Both conserved end residues are part of each CDR3. The order of the fields is V gene, CDR3 length, clone size, CDR3 protein. Some rows have no size entry. The others give once, few or many, or a class for an expanded clone.

V: TRBV10-3; length: 13; size: few; CDR3: CAISEDRDQPQHF
V: TRBV5-6; length: 13; size: once; CDR3: CASSYWGYEKLFF
V: TRBV4-1; length: 15; size: NA; CDR3: CASRARDREYSPLHF
V: TRBV28; length: 14; size: few; CDR3: CASSLGDRADEQYF
V: TRBV29-1; length: 16; size: few; CDR3: CSVELRVGQSTDTQYF
V: TRBV10-2; length: 12; size: NA; CDR3: CASRLPGNEQFF
V: TRBV28; length: 16; size: NA; CDR3: CASSFRTLHPNTEAFF
V: TRBV5-8; length: 16; size: NA; CDR3: CASSRGGLAGLGEQFF
V: TRBV5-1; length: 16; size: NA; CDR3: CASSLVYRGLSTEAFF
V: TRBV29-1; length: 13; size: NA; CDR3: CSVGSGGWTEAFF
V: TRBV19; length: 14; size: NA; CDR3: CASSPTDRIYGYTF
V: TRBV4-1; length: 17; size: NA; CDR3: CASSQDGGQPNTGELFF
V: TRBV9; length: 13; size: NA; CDR3: CASSVAWNTEAFF
V: TRBV28; length: 13; size: NA; CDR3: CASSSDLNYGYTF
V: TRBV21-1; length: 18; size: NA; CDR3: CASSSENRGKIAGNTIYF
V: TRBV18; length: 15; size: few; CDR3: CASSYGLVGYNEQFF
V: TRBV28; length: 15; size: NA; CDR3: CASSTWDREWYEQYF
V: TRBV7-3; length: 13; size: NA; CDR3: CASATGGNNEQFF
V: TRBV13; length: 13; size: NA; CDR3: CASSLVGYNEQFF
V: TRBV15; length: 17; size: once; CDR3: CATSRVLIAGGPYEQYF
V: TRBV11-2; length: 16; size: NA; CDR3: CASSLESVSSGNTIYF
V: TRBV3-1/TRBV3-2; length: 14; size: once; CDR3: CASSQAGEGGEQYF
V: TRBV7-9; length: 18; size: NA; CDR3: CASSLRLAGRTNTGELFF
V: TRBV5-1; length: 15; size: once; CDR3: CASSVTGGWEETQYF
V: TRBV4-1; length: 16; size: once; CDR3: CASSQEFGTASYEQYF
V: TRBV28; length: 11; size: NA; CDR3: CASSRNTEAFF
V: TRBV5-6; length: 15; size: NA; CDR3: CASSFRGVGNQPQHF
V: TRBV6-6; length: 14; size: NA; CDR3: CASSLRGSGAEAFF
V: TRBV5-1; length: 13; size: NA; CDR3: CASSLDYNSPLHF
V: TRBV30; length: 13; size: few; CDR3: CASSQGAKYEQYF
V: TRBV5-6; length: 14; size: NA; CDR3: CASSLMGLGYGYTF
V: TRBV6-5; length: 15; size: NA; CDR3: CASSNILDINYGYTF
V: TRBV11-2; length: 15; size: NA; CDR3: CASSPQGFAGNTIYF
V: TRBV15; length: 16; size: NA; CDR3: CATSRGQAASTDTQYF
V: TRBV29-1; length: 17; size: NA; CDR3: CSVEDSRSARGLHGYTF
V: TRBV6-2/TRBV6-3; length: 14; size: NA; CDR3: CASSYSTLPSEAFF
V: TRBV9; length: 18; size: NA; CDR3: CASSPSLLGGGTDYGYTF
V: TRBV5-1; length: 17; size: once; CDR3: CASSSGTSGIGRETQYF